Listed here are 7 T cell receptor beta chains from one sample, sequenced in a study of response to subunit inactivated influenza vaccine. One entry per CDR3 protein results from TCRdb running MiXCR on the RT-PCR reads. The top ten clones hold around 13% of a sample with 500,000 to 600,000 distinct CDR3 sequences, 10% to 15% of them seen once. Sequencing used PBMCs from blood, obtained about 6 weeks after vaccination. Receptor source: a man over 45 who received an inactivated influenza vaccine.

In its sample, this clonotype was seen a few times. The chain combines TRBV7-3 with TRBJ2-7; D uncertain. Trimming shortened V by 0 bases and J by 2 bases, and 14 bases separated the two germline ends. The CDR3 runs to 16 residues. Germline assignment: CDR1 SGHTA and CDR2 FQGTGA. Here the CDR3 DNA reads TGTGCCAGCAGCTTAACGAGAGTAGGGTCTCCCTACGAGCAGTACTTC. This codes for CASSLTRVGSPYEQYF.

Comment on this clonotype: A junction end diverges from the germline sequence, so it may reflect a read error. The CDR3 here is CCARELGSGANVLTF. DNA of the CDR3: TGCTGTGCTAGAGAGCTCGGCTCTGGGGCCAACGTCCTGACTTTC. V gene TRBV20-1 combines with J gene TRBJ2-6; D is ambiguous. Germline assignment: CDR1 DFQATT and CDR2 SNEGSKA (reference sequence). The CDR3 consists of 15 residues.

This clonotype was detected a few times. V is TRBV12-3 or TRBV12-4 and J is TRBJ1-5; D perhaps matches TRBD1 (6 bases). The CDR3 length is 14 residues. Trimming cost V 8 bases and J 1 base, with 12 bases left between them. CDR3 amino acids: CASEKGESNQPQHF. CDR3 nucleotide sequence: TGTGCCAGCGAAAAGGGGGAAAGCAATCAGCCCCAGCATTTT.

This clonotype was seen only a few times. CDR3 sequence: CASSLGTGDPSNQPQHF. The CDR3 DNA is TGTGCCAGCAGCCTAGGTACAGGGGATCCTAGCAATCAGCCCCAGCATTTT. The V and J genes are TRBV12-3 or TRBV12-4 and TRBJ1-5; 7 bases map to TRBD1. This CDR3 contains 17 residues. The V and J ends lost 6 bases and 0 bases, in that order; junction bases with no gene match: 11.

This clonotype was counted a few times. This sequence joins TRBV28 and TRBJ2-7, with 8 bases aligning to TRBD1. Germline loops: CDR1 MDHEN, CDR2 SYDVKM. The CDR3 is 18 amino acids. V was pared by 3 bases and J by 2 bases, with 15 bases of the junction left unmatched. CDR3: CASSLPPPGQVYTYEQYF. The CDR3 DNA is TGTGCCAGCAGTTTGCCCCCGCCGGGACAGGTATATACCTACGAGCAGTACTTC.

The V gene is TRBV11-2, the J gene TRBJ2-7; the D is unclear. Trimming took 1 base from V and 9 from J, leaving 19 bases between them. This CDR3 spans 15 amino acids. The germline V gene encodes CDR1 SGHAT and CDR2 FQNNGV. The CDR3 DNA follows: TGTGCCAGCAGCTTAGTCTCGGGTCAAACCATGTCGCAGTACTTC. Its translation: CASSLVSGQTMSQYF.

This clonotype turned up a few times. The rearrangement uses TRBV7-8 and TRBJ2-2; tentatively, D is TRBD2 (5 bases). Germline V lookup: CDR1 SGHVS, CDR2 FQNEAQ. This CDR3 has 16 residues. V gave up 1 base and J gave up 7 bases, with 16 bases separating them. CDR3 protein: CASSLVIGLSIGELFF. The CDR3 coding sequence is TGTGCCAGCAGCTTAGTGATAGGACTTAGCATCGGGGAGCTGTTTTTT.